This TCR beta chain was identified in a study of OX40 agonist ivuxolimab in advanced cancers. Across the study: It was ivuxolimab, an agonistic anti-OX40 (CD134) antibody, that patients were treated with.

At cycle 4 day 1, cycle 7 day 1, and baseline, blood was sampled. Generated by immunoSEQ multiplex PCR, the TCRdb table keeps only in-frame clones and is missing some. In the table there are fewer than 80,000 clones, 85% of which are singletons. The CDR3 consists of 15 residues. The germline V gene encodes CDR1 SGHTA and CDR2 FQGTGA. V lost 0 bases and J 1 base, leaving 7 bases between the germline ends. The starting material was CD4+ or CD8+ T cells sorted from blood, obtained in a trial of the OX40 agonist ivuxolimab. The TCR was taken from an adult with an advanced solid tumor such as melanoma, head and neck, liver or kidney cancer. V gene TRBV7-3 combines with J gene TRBJ2-1; D possibly corresponds to TRBD2 (6 bases). This chain's CDR3 is CASSLTAGSYNEQFF. The DNA for the CDR3 is TGTGCCAGCAGCTTAACAGCGGGTTCCTACAATGAGCAGTTCTTC.